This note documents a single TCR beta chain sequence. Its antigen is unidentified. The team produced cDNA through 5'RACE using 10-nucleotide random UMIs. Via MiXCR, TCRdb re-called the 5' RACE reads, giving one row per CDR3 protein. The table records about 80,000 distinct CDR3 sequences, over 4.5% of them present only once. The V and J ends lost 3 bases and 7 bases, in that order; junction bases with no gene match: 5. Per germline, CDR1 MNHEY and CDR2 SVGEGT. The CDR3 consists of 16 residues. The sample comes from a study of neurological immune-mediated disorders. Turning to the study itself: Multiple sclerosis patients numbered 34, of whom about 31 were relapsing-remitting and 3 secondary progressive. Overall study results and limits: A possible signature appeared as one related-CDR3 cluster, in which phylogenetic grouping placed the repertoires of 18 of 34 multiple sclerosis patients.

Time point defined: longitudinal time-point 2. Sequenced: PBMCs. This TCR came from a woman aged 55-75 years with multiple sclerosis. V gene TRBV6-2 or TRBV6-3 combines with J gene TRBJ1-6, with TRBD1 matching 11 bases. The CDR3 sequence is CASSYRRTGGNSPLHF. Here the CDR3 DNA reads TGTGCCAGCAGTTATAGGAGGACAGGGGGCAATTCACCCCTCCACTTT.